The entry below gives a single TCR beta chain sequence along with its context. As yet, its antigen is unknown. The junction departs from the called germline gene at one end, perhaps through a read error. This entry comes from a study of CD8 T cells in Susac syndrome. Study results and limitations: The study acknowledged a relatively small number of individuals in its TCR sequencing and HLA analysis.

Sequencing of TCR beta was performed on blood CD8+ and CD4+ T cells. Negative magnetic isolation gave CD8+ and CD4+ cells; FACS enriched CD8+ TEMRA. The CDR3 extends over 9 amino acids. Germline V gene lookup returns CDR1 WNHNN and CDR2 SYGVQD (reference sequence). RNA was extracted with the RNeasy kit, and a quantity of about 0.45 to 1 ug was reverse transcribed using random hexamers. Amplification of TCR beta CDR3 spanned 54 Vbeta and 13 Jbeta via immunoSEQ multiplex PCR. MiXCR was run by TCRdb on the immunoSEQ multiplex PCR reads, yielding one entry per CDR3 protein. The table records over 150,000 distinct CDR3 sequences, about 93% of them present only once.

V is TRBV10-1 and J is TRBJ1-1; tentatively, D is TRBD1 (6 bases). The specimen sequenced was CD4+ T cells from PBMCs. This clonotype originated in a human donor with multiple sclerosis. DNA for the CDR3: TGCGCCAGCAGCCAGGGGCGACCCTTT. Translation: CASSQGRPF.